These 25 T cell receptor beta chains were sequenced from one sample in a study of cytomegalovirus exposure and HLA in healthy donors. 13 Jbeta primers and 60 Vbeta primers were used for the PCR. Using immunoSEQ multiplex PCR, the repertoire was profiled, and TCRdb retains in-frame clones only, with some absent. Of around 180,000 clones listed, around 80% were seen once; the top ten hold under 0.9%. The specimen was PBMCs. The origin of the receptors is a woman aged 40 to 55 in good health and CMV-seronegative.

V and J are TRBV28 and TRBJ1-1; D remains ambiguous. The V gene's germline CDR1 is MDHEN and CDR2 SYDVKM. This CDR3 comprises 12 residues. The V end lost 6 bases, the J end lost 7 bases, and 12 bases lay between the germline ends. The CDR3 DNA follows: TGTGCCAGCAGCAGGCCGCTGAGTGAAGCTTTCTTT. Its protein product is CASSRPLSEAFF. Full variable domain (rest looked up from reference TRBV28 and TRBJ1-1): DVKVTQSSRYLVKRTGEKVFLECVQDMDHENMFWYRQDPGLGLRLIYFSYDVKMKEKGDIPEGYSVSREKKERFSLILESASTNQTSMYLCASSRPLSEAFFGQGTRLTVV.

The gene calls are TRBV18 and TRBJ1-1, with TRBD1 matching over 9 bases. J gave up 5 bases and V 3 bases, and 10 bases lay outside the gene matches. This CDR3 is 16 amino acids long. Germline V lookup: CDR1 KGHSH, CDR2 LQKENI. The CDR3 is CASSPLTGGVDTEAFF. As DNA, the CDR3 is TGTGCCAGCTCACCGCTCACAGGGGGCGTTGATACTGAAGCTTTCTTT.

The chain links TRBV5-1 to TRBJ1-5, with 7 bases matching TRBD1. The V and J ends lost 0 bases and 11 bases, in that order; junction bases with no gene match: 8. Looked up from germline, CDR1 is SGHRS and CDR2 is YFSETQ. This CDR3 is built from 14 residues. For the CDR3, the DNA is TGCGCCAGCAGCTTGGGACAGGGAAGACGTGCCCAGCATTTT. Translated, it gives CASSLGQGRRAQHF.

This rearrangement joins TRBV7-6 to TRBJ2-6, with D unclear. The CDR3 is made up of 16 amino acids. CDR1 and CDR2 (germline): SGHVS, FNYEAQ. Deletions cut 1 base from V and 0 bases from J, with 7 bases between. The CDR3 DNA reads as TGTGCCAGCAGCTTAGGGCCTGACTCTGGGGCCAACGTCCTGACTTTC. It yields the protein CASSLGPDSGANVLTF.

The chain employs TRBV21-1 and TRBJ1-2. TRBV21-1 is annotated as a pseudogene. There are 14 residues in the CDR3. The CDR3 reads CASSKLRAPYGYTF. CDR3 nucleotide sequence: TGTGCCAGCAGCAAGTTGCGGGCGCCCTATGGCTACACCTTC.

This chain connects TRBV27 to TRBJ2-2; the D is unclear. Germline V lookup: CDR1 MNHEY, CDR2 SMNVEV (reference sequence). The V end was cut by 8 bases, the J end by 5 bases, with 12 bases between. The CDR3 totals 13 residues. The CDR3 DNA is TGTGCCAGCGGCCGTCAGCGAACCGGGGAGCTGTTTTTT. Its translation is CASGRQRTGELFF.

This clone was found a few times. V is TRBV6-5 and J is TRBJ1-6; a possible D gene is TRBD1 (6 bases). This CDR3 spans 14 amino acids. Germline CDR1 reads MNHEY; CDR2 reads SVGAGI. Between the trimmed V and J ends, which lost 4 bases and 7 bases, there was a span of 11 bases. CDR3 bases: TGTGCCAGCAGTTTGCCAGGGGACAATTCACCCCTCCACTTT. Translated: CASSLPGDNSPLHF.

This chain connects TRBV30 to TRBJ1-2; D may be TRBD1 (6 bases). There are 14 residues in the CDR3. The V gene's germline CDR1 is GTSNPN and CDR2 SVGIG (reference sequence). Trimming took off 0 bases at V and 4 bases at J, with 12 bases between the two ends. The CDR3 here is CAWSVGRGFYGYTF. The CDR3 DNA sequence: TGTGCCTGGAGTGTCGGCAGGGGTTTCTATGGCTACACCTTC.

This clone has just a few counts. J is TRBJ2-1 and V is TRBV11-2, with a weak D call TRBD2 (5 bases). This CDR3 spans 14 amino acids. The V gene's germline CDR1 is SGHAT and CDR2 FQNNGV. The V and J ends lost 4 bases and 4 bases respectively, with 11 bases between them. This CDR3 reads CASSSRLAYNEQFF. The CDR3 region has the DNA TGTGCCAGCAGCTCCCGGCTAGCATACAATGAGCAGTTCTTC.

The gene calls are TRBV19 and TRBJ1-5; D might be TRBD1 (6 bases). The CDR3 has 15 residues. Trimming stripped 0 bases from V and 9 bases from J, with 15 bases between. Germline V gives CDR1 LNHDA, CDR2 SQIVND (reference sequence). The DNA for the CDR3 is TGTGCCAGTAGTATAGATCCGGGGACATCCAGGCCCCAGCATTTT. Its protein product is CASSIDPGTSRPQHF.

The sample holds a few counts of this clone. Within the sample, other DNA sequences also encode this same CDR3. The J gene is TRBJ1-5, the V gene TRBV29-1; TRBD1 aligns across 12 bases. This CDR3 has 16 residues. Per germline, CDR1 SQVTM and CDR2 ANQGSEA. Germline trimming cut 5 bases from V and 3 bases from J; bases unmatched to any gene: 8. CDR3 sequence (DNA): TGCAGCGTTCTACCCGGGACAGGGGGCCTCAATCAGCCCCAGCATTTT. As protein: CSVLPGTGGLNQPQHF.

The chain employs TRBV4-1 and TRBJ1-6; 9 nucleotides match TRBD1. Germline V lookup: CDR1 MGHRA, CDR2 YSYEKL. The CDR3 contains 15 residues. V trimming: 0 bases; J trimming: 10 bases; junction bases outside the gene matches: 4. Written as DNA, the CDR3 is TGCGCCAGCAGCCAAGAGTGGACAGGGGTCTCACCCCTCCACTTT. It is translated as CASSQEWTGVSPLHF.

The V call is TRBV4-3, the J call TRBJ2-7; 9 bases map to TRBD2. The CDR3 loop spans 17 amino acids. Germline lookup yields CDR1 LGHNA and CDR2 YSLEER. After removal of 0 bases from V and 5 bases from J, the junction contained 11 bases not matched to a gene. The CDR3 region is CASSQEIGSSGIDEQYF. The CDR3 DNA is TGCGCCAGCAGCCAAGAGATTGGCTCTAGCGGGATCGACGAGCAGTACTTC.

CDR3 sequence reads: CASSESQGAQRLAGGGTGELFF. The CDR3 region has the DNA TGTGCCAGCAGTGAATCCCAGGGGGCGCAGAGACTAGCGGGAGGGGGTACCGGGGAGCTGTTTTTT. V and J are TRBV6-1 and TRBJ2-2, with TRBD2 matching 14 bases. CDR1 is MNHNS, CDR2 SASEGT, per germline. The trim removed 2 bases at V and 5 bases at J, leaving 19 bases unmatched. This CDR3 region has 22 residues.

For this clone: Other DNA sequences from this sample encode an identical CDR3 as well. The chain links TRBV11-2 to TRBJ1-2; possibly TRBD1 for D (6 bases). Trimming took 3 bases from V and 8 from J, leaving 7 bases between them. CDR1 and CDR2 from the germline V gene are SGHAT and FQNNGV. CDR3 size: 11 residues. Here the CDR3 DNA reads TGTGCCAGCAGCTTCAGGGGAGGCTACACCTTC. It yields the protein CASSFRGGYTF.

V gene TRBV5-4 combines with J gene TRBJ1-2; possible D gene TRBD1, 6 bases. The CDR3 spans 14 residues. Trimming left V 4 bases short and J 4 bases short, with 14 bases between. Germline CDR1 is SGHNT and CDR2 is YYREEE (reference sequence). The CDR3 region is CASSLATGFYGYTF. CDR3 bases: TGTGCCAGCAGCCTTGCGACAGGTTTCTATGGCTACACCTTC.

The V and J genes are TRBV27 and TRBJ1-4; D is unresolved. The V end lost 3 bases, the J end lost 4 bases, and 6 bases lay between the germline ends. Germline V gene lookup returns CDR1 MNHEY and CDR2 SMNVEV (reference sequence). CDR3 length: 13 amino acids. The CDR3 spells CASSLSFNEKLFF. The CDR3 region has the DNA TGTGCCAGCAGTTTGTCCTTTAATGAAAAACTGTTTTTT.

V and J are TRBV27 and TRBJ2-1, with D tentatively TRBD2 (6 bases). The CDR3 is 14 amino acids. The germline V gene has CDR1 MNHEY and CDR2 SMNVEV (reference sequence). V was trimmed by 1 base and J by 6 bases, leaving 10 bases between them. The CDR3 loop is CASSLWVTSNEQFF. DNA for the CDR3: TGTGCCAGCAGTTTATGGGTGACTAGCAATGAGCAGTTCTTC.

The chain employs TRBV23-1 and TRBJ2-5, with 7 bases matching TRBD2. TRBV23-1 is an ORF, and what it does is uncertain. CDR3 length equals 13 residues. The V and J ends lost 4 bases and 4 bases, in that order; junction bases with no gene match: 3. The CDR3 here is CASSRGEGETQYF. DNA for the CDR3: TGCGCCAGCAGTCGGGGGGAGGGAGAGACCCAGTACTTC.

The CDR3 spells CAWSVWETNTEAFF. CDR3 DNA sequence: TGTGCCTGGAGTGTTTGGGAGACGAACACTGAAGCTTTCTTT. V usage is TRBV30 and J usage is TRBJ1-1, with unresolved D. Looked up from germline, CDR1 is GTSNPN and CDR2 is SVGIG (reference sequence). V dropped 0 bases and J dropped 1 base, with 9 bases sitting between them. CDR3 length equals 14 residues. The variable domain in full, completed from reference TRBV30 and TRBJ1-1, reads SQTIHQWPATLVQPVGSPLSLECTVEGTSNPNLYWYRQAAGRGLQLLFYSVGIGQISSEVPQNLSASRPQDRQFILSSKKLLLSDSGFYLCAWSVWETNTEAFFGQGTRLTVV.

The gene calls are TRBV5-1 and TRBJ2-7, with 7 bases matching TRBD1. The J segment lost 2 bases and the V segment lost 1 base, leaving 6 bases of the junction unmatched. Germline V gene data show CDR1 as SGHRS and CDR2 as YFSETQ. The CDR3 sequence is 15 residues long. CDR3 protein: CASSLLGTVAYEQYF. The CDR3 nucleotides read TGCGCCAGCAGCTTGTTGGGGACAGTTGCCTACGAGCAGTACTTC.

This clone came up a few times. The V call is TRBV19, the J call TRBJ1-1; D remains unclear. From germline, CDR1 is LNHDA and CDR2 SQIVND (reference sequence). The CDR3 loop spans 13 amino acids. Trimming stripped 11 bases from V and 0 bases from J, with 13 bases between. CDR3 nucleotides: TGTGCCTCTAACGTACAGATGAACACTGAAGCTTTCTTT. Protein product: CASNVQMNTEAFF.

This clone was counted only a few times. CDR3 residues: CASSYHGRPEAFF. The CDR3 DNA sequence: TGTGCCAGCAGTTACCACGGCAGGCCCGAAGCTTTCTTT. The chain combines TRBV6-5 with TRBJ1-1; D gene ambiguous. The CDR3 is 13 amino acids. V was pared by 2 bases and J by 8 bases, with 12 bases between. From germline, CDR1 is MNHEY and CDR2 SVGAGI.

A single count supports this clone. The chain has TRBV18 and TRBJ1-2, with a possible D match to TRBD1 (6 bases). The germline V gene has CDR1 KGHSH and CDR2 LQKENI. The length of the CDR3 is 19 residues. Trimming shortened V by 6 bases and J by 0 bases, and 26 bases separated the two germline ends. CDR3 residues: CASSQAVSLGTPTNYGYTF. The CDR3, as DNA: TGTGCCAGCTCCCAAGCCGTTAGCCTCGGGACACCAACTAACTATGGCTACACCTTC.

V usage is TRBV6-5 and J usage is TRBJ2-5; no clear D. Germline V CDR1 and CDR2: MNHEY, SVGAGI. V lost 7 bases to trimming and J lost 5 bases, with 8 bases between them. The CDR3 runs to 11 residues. The CDR3 nucleotides read TGTGCCAGCACTCTGAGGGAGACCCAGTACTTC. Translation: CASTLRETQYF.